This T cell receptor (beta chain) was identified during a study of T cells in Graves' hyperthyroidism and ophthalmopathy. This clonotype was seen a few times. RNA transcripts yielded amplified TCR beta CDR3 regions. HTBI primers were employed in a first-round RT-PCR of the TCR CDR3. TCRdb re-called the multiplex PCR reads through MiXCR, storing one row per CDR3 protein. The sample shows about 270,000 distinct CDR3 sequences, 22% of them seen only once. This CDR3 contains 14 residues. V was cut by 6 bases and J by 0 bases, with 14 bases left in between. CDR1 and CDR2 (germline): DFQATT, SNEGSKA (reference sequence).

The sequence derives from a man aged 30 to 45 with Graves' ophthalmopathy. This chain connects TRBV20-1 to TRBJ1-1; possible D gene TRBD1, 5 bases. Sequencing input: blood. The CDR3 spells CSAGTELMNTEAFF. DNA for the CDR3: TGCAGTGCCGGGACGGAACTCATGAACACTGAAGCTTTCTTT.